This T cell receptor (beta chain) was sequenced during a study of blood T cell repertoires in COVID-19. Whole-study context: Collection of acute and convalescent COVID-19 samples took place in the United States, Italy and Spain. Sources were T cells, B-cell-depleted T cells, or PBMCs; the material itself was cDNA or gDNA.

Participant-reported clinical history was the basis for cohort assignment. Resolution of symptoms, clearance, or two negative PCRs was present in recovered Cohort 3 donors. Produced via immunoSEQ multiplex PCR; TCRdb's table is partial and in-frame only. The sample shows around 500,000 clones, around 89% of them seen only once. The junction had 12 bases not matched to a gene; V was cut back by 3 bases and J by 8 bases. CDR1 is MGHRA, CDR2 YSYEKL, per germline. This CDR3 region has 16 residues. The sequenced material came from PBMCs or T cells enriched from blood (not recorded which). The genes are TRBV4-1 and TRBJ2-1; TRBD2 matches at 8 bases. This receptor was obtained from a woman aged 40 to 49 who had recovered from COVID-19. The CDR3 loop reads CASSQRASGYLDEQFF. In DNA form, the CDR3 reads TGCGCCAGCAGCCAGAGGGCTAGCGGGTATCTCGATGAGCAGTTCTTC.